The rows below give T cell receptor beta chains drawn from one sample of a study of T cells after yellow fever vaccination. MiXCR was run by TCRdb on the 5' RACE reads, yielding one entry per CDR3 protein. Among around 180,000 distinct CDR3 sequences listed, 5.5% to 8% were seen once. The specimen comprised CD4+ T cells sorted from PBMCs, sampled on the day of the first yellow fever vaccination. The receptors shown here come from a man aged 18 to 30 who received the YFV17D yellow fever vaccine. Each CDR3 is given with its conserved first and last residue. The order of the fields is clone size, V gene, D gene, J gene, CDR3 length, CDR3 protein, CDR3 DNA. D genes are given only for firm matches. Rows give clone size only sometimes, using once, few, many, or a class for an expanded clone.

clone size: few
V gene: TRBV28
D gene: .
J gene: TRBJ1-3
CDR3 length: 14
CDR3 protein: CASSLIGSGNTIYF
CDR3 DNA: TGTGCCAGCAGTTTGATTGGCTCTGGAAACACCATATATTTT

clone size: many
V gene: TRBV5-1
D gene: TRBD1
J gene: TRBJ1-2
CDR3 length: 14
CDR3 protein: CASSPDRGGLGYTF
CDR3 DNA: TGCGCCAGCAGCCCAGACAGGGGGGGCCTTGGCTACACCTTC

clone size: .
V gene: TRBV28
D gene: .
J gene: TRBJ1-1
CDR3 length: 11
CDR3 protein: CASSDSDEAFF
CDR3 DNA: TGTGCCAGCAGCGACAGTGACGAAGCTTTCTTT

clone size: many
V gene: TRBV9
D gene: .
J gene: TRBJ2-1
CDR3 length: 14
CDR3 protein: CASTVDGSVHEQFF
CDR3 DNA: TGTGCCAGCACCGTGGACGGGTCCGTCCATGAGCAGTTCTTC

clone size: few
V gene: TRBV3-1
D gene: .
J gene: TRBJ1-3
CDR3 length: 14
CDR3 protein: CASSLLSSGNTIYF
CDR3 DNA: TGTGCCAGCAGTCTACTTAGCTCTGGAAACACCATATATTTT

clone size: .
V gene: TRBV20-1
D gene: TRBD2
J gene: TRBJ2-5
CDR3 length: 15
CDR3 protein: CSARTSGGSQETQYF
CDR3 DNA: TGCAGTGCTCGGACTAGCGGGGGGTCCCAGGAGACCCAGTACTTC

clone size: few
V gene: TRBV23-1
D gene: TRBD1
J gene: TRBJ1-5
CDR3 length: 19
CDR3 protein: CASSQGAGVRDRAIEPQHF
CDR3 DNA: TGCGCCAGCAGTCAGGGCGCTGGCGTCCGGGACAGGGCCATTGAGCCCCAGCATTTT

clone size: many
V gene: TRBV12-3/TRBV12-4
D gene: TRBD1
J gene: TRBJ2-3
CDR3 length: 15
CDR3 protein: CASSRQGLSTDTQYF
CDR3 DNA: TGTGCCAGCAGTCGACAGGGGCTTAGCACAGATACGCAGTATTTT

clone size: many
V gene: TRBV7-9
D gene: .
J gene: TRBJ2-3
CDR3 length: 15
CDR3 protein: CASSSRAGDSDTQYF
CDR3 DNA: TGTGCCAGCAGCTCACGGGCAGGGGACTCAGATACGCAGTATTTT

clone size: many
V gene: TRBV25-1
D gene: .
J gene: TRBJ2-1
CDR3 length: 15
CDR3 protein: CAASSAGYSYNEQFF
CDR3 DNA: TGTGCCGCCAGCAGTGCTGGATACAGTTACAATGAGCAGTTCTTC

clone size: many
V gene: TRBV3-1
D gene: .
J gene: TRBJ2-7
CDR3 length: 16
CDR3 protein: CASSPLPGRGSGEQYF
CDR3 DNA: TGTGCCAGCAGCCCCCTACCGGGGCGGGGCTCAGGGGAGCAGTACTTC

clone size: few
V gene: TRBV6-1
D gene: .
J gene: TRBJ1-6
CDR3 length: 14
CDR3 protein: CASSAQRGGSPLHF
CDR3 DNA: TGTGCCAGCAGTGCCCAGCGGGGGGGTTCACCCCTCCACTTT

clone size: few
V gene: TRBV20-1
D gene: TRBD2
J gene: TRBJ2-5
CDR3 length: 14
CDR3 protein: CSAPSGGASETQYF
CDR3 DNA: TGCAGTGCTCCGAGCGGGGGGGCCTCAGAGACCCAGTACTTC

clone size: .
V gene: TRBV5-4
D gene: .
J gene: TRBJ2-5
CDR3 length: 16
CDR3 protein: CASYLGGGNRQETQYF
CDR3 DNA: TGTGCCAGCTACCTCGGGGGAGGAAACCGTCAAGAGACCCAGTACTTC

clone size: few
V gene: TRBV7-2
D gene: .
J gene: TRBJ1-2
CDR3 length: 14
CDR3 protein: CASSPRTAIYGYTF
CDR3 DNA: TGTGCCAGCAGCCCAAGGACCGCAATCTATGGCTACACCTTC

clone size: few
V gene: TRBV20-1
D gene: .
J gene: TRBJ2-2
CDR3 length: 15
CDR3 protein: CSASGRVRGTGELFF
CDR3 DNA: TGCAGTGCTTCGGGGCGGGTGAGGGGCACCGGGGAGCTGTTTTTT

clone size: .
V gene: TRBV5-3
D gene: .
J gene: TRBJ2-1
CDR3 length: 14
CDR3 protein: CARSPGPLYNEQFF
CDR3 DNA: TGTGCCAGGAGCCCGGGGCCGCTCTACAATGAGCAGTTCTTC

clone size: many
V gene: TRBV12-3/TRBV12-4
D gene: TRBD1
J gene: TRBJ2-5
CDR3 length: 15
CDR3 protein: CASSPGQGRRETQYF
CDR3 DNA: TGTGCCAGCAGCCCCGGACAGGGGAGAAGGGAGACCCAGTACTTC

clone size: .
V gene: TRBV7-2
D gene: .
J gene: TRBJ2-2
CDR3 length: 15
CDR3 protein: CASSFGGSVTGELFF
CDR3 DNA: TGTGCCAGCAGCTTTGGTGGCAGTGTCACCGGGGAGCTGTTTTTT

clone size: few
V gene: TRBV10-3
D gene: TRBD1
J gene: TRBJ2-7
CDR3 length: 14
CDR3 protein: CAISRGTGGWEQYF
CDR3 DNA: TGTGCCATCAGCCGGGGGACAGGGGGCTGGGAGCAGTACTTC

clone size: .
V gene: TRBV12-3/TRBV12-4
D gene: .
J gene: TRBJ1-1
CDR3 length: 14
CDR3 protein: CASSSQDIYTEAFF
CDR3 DNA: TGTGCCAGCAGTAGCCAAGACATTTACACTGAAGCTTTCTTT

clone size: many
V gene: TRBV14
D gene: .
J gene: TRBJ1-6
CDR3 length: 17
CDR3 protein: CASSHGGATHYNSPLHF
CDR3 DNA: TGTGCCAGCAGCCACGGGGGAGCTACCCATTATAATTCACCCCTCCACTTT

clone size: many
V gene: TRBV7-2
D gene: .
J gene: TRBJ2-5
CDR3 length: 15
CDR3 protein: CASSPGLGRQETQYF
CDR3 DNA: TGTGCCAGCAGCCCAGGGTTGGGCCGCCAAGAGACCCAGTACTTC

clone size: .
V gene: TRBV11-2
D gene: .
J gene: TRBJ1-3
CDR3 length: 18
CDR3 protein: CASSSLQGAPRSGNTIYF
CDR3 DNA: TGTGCTAGCAGCTCCCTCCAGGGAGCCCCTAGGTCTGGAAACACCATATATTTT

clone size: .
V gene: TRBV6-2/TRBV6-3
D gene: .
J gene: TRBJ2-5
CDR3 length: 15
CDR3 protein: CASRRFAGNQETQYF
CDR3 DNA: TGTGCCAGCAGAAGATTCGCGGGGAATCAAGAGACCCAGTACTTC

clone size: many
V gene: TRBV7-3
D gene: TRBD1
J gene: TRBJ2-2
CDR3 length: 14
CDR3 protein: CASSSQGITGELFF
CDR3 DNA: TGTGCCAGCAGCTCACAGGGGATCACCGGGGAGCTGTTTTTT

clone size: .
V gene: TRBV25-1
D gene: .
J gene: TRBJ2-7
CDR3 length: 13
CDR3 protein: CASSDRVQGEQYF
CDR3 DNA: TGTGCCAGCAGTGACAGGGTCCAGGGCGAGCAGTACTTC

clone size: .
V gene: TRBV5-1
D gene: .
J gene: TRBJ1-3
CDR3 length: 15
CDR3 protein: CASSLQGNSGNTIYF
CDR3 DNA: TGCGCCAGCAGCTTGCAGGGGAACTCTGGAAACACCATATATTTT

clone size: many
V gene: TRBV5-1
D gene: .
J gene: TRBJ2-1
CDR3 length: 15
CDR3 protein: CASSLGLVGNNEQFF
CDR3 DNA: TGCGCCAGCAGCTTGGGGCTAGTTGGGAACAATGAGCAGTTCTTC

clone size: many
V gene: TRBV5-1
D gene: .
J gene: TRBJ1-1
CDR3 length: 14
CDR3 protein: CASSLEGGGTEAFF
CDR3 DNA: TGCGCCAGCAGCTTGGAAGGTGGAGGCACTGAAGCTTTCTTT

clone size: .
V gene: TRBV7-3
D gene: TRBD2
J gene: TRBJ2-3
CDR3 length: 16
CDR3 protein: CASSFLAGGGTDTQYF
CDR3 DNA: TGTGCCAGCAGCTTCCTAGCGGGGGGTGGCACAGATACGCAGTATTTT

clone size: many
V gene: TRBV18
D gene: .
J gene: TRBJ1-1
CDR3 length: 15
CDR3 protein: CASSAQGPGNTEAFF
CDR3 DNA: TGTGCCAGCTCAGCCCAGGGGCCGGGGAACACTGAAGCTTTCTTT

clone size: .
V gene: TRBV5-6
D gene: TRBD1
J gene: TRBJ1-2
CDR3 length: 16
CDR3 protein: CASSNIRDRGPYGYTF
CDR3 DNA: TGTGCCAGCAGCAACATCCGGGACAGGGGCCCCTATGGCTACACCTTC

clone size: many
V gene: TRBV2
D gene: TRBD1
J gene: TRBJ2-2
CDR3 length: 14
CDR3 protein: CATGGQGRTGELFF
CDR3 DNA: TGTGCCACAGGGGGACAGGGGAGGACCGGGGAGCTGTTTTTT

clone size: few
V gene: TRBV20-1
D gene: .
J gene: TRBJ1-1
CDR3 length: 14
CDR3 protein: CSADRTGSSIEAFF
CDR3 DNA: TGCAGTGCGGACCGAACAGGCTCATCAATTGAAGCTTTCTTT

clone size: few
V gene: TRBV4-1
D gene: .
J gene: TRBJ1-1
CDR3 length: 16
CDR3 protein: CASSQDGRGRVTEAFF
CDR3 DNA: TGCGCCAGCAGCCAAGATGGTCGCGGGCGGGTGACTGAAGCTTTCTTT

clone size: .
V gene: TRBV18
D gene: .
J gene: TRBJ2-1
CDR3 length: 14
CDR3 protein: CASSPSSSYNEQFF
CDR3 DNA: TGTGCCAGCTCACCGTCGAGCTCCTACAATGAGCAGTTCTTC

clone size: few
V gene: TRBV3-1
D gene: TRBD1
J gene: TRBJ2-1
CDR3 length: 16
CDR3 protein: CASSQEGQGPYNEQFF
CDR3 DNA: TGTGCCAGCAGCCAAGAAGGACAGGGGCCCTACAATGAGCAGTTCTTC

clone size: many
V gene: TRBV6-5
D gene: .
J gene: TRBJ1-1
CDR3 length: 13
CDR3 protein: CASSPPGFTEAFF
CDR3 DNA: TGTGCCAGCAGTCCTCCGGGGTTCACTGAAGCTTTCTTT

clone size: many
V gene: TRBV12-3/TRBV12-4
D gene: .
J gene: TRBJ2-1
CDR3 length: 10
CDR3 protein: CASRNNEQFF
CDR3 DNA: TGTGCCAGCAGAAACAATGAGCAGTTCTTC

clone size: many
V gene: TRBV5-1
D gene: TRBD1
J gene: TRBJ2-5
CDR3 length: 15
CDR3 protein: CASSTDRGYQETQYF
CDR3 DNA: TGCGCCAGCAGCACGGACAGGGGGTACCAAGAGACCCAGTACTTC

clone size: few
V gene: TRBV6-2/TRBV6-3
D gene: .
J gene: TRBJ2-7
CDR3 length: 14
CDR3 protein: CASSLQGYGYEQYF
CDR3 DNA: TGTGCCAGCAGTTTACAGGGATATGGCTACGAGCAGTACTTC

clone size: few
V gene: TRBV9
D gene: .
J gene: TRBJ2-5
CDR3 length: 13
CDR3 protein: CASSLGWGETQYF
CDR3 DNA: TGTGCCAGCAGCCTAGGTTGGGGAGAGACCCAGTACTTC

clone size: many
V gene: TRBV7-9
D gene: TRBD1
J gene: TRBJ1-2
CDR3 length: 17
CDR3 protein: CASSLAYGQGESYGYTF
CDR3 DNA: TGTGCCAGCAGCTTAGCGTACGGACAGGGCGAATCCTATGGCTACACCTTC

clone size: .
V gene: TRBV4-3
D gene: .
J gene: TRBJ1-1
CDR3 length: 12
CDR3 protein: CASSQGGREAFF
CDR3 DNA: TGCGCCAGCAGCCAAGGGGGCAGGGAAGCTTTCTTT

clone size: many
V gene: TRBV20-1
D gene: TRBD1
J gene: TRBJ2-1
CDR3 length: 14
CDR3 protein: CSATGGSSYNEQFF
CDR3 DNA: TGCAGTGCAACAGGGGGCAGCTCCTACAATGAGCAGTTCTTC

clone size: few
V gene: TRBV4-3
D gene: .
J gene: TRBJ1-2
CDR3 length: 17
CDR3 protein: CASSSKVGIGDFYGYTF
CDR3 DNA: TGCGCCAGCAGCTCTAAGGTGGGAATTGGCGATTTCTATGGCTACACCTTC